The next 5 T cell receptor beta chains were all read from a single sample in a study of blood T cell repertoires in COVID-19. Here immunoSEQ multiplex PCR was the method, and the copy in TCRdb shows in-frame clones only, minus some. The table includes around 140,000 clones, approximately 88% detected once. The sample was peripheral blood. These receptors were collected from a woman of 80 years or more with acute or convalescent COVID-19.

This sequence joins TRBV9 and TRBJ2-1, with a tentative D call TRBD2 (7 bases). The V gene's germline CDR1 is SGDLS and CDR2 YYNGEE. The CDR3 covers 18 residues. V was pared by 3 bases and J by 8 bases, with 27 bases between. The CDR3 spells CASSGGGQWEGLRHEQFF. The DNA for the CDR3 is TGTGCCAGCAGCGGAGGGGGTCAGTGGGAGGGCCTTCGACATGAGCAGTTCTTC.

V is TRBV20-1 and J is TRBJ2-7; 10 bases line up with TRBD1. V shed 3 bases and J 6 bases; nucleotides not matched to a gene: 11. CDR1 DFQATT and CDR2 SNEGSKA come from the germline V gene (reference sequence). The CDR3 sequence is 15 residues long. The CDR3 loop reads CSASKTTGGIFEQYF. CDR3 sequence (DNA): TGCAGTGCTAGTAAAACGACAGGGGGCATCTTCGAGCAGTACTTC.

This clone was picked up one time. The chain combines TRBV7-9 with TRBJ1-5; 10 bases line up with TRBD1. The V gene's germline CDR1 is SEHNR and CDR2 FQNEAQ (reference sequence). The CDR3 consists of 17 residues. After removal of 3 bases from V and 5 bases from J, the junction contained 10 bases not matched to a gene. CDR3 in amino acids: CASSFSGGQGYDQPQHF. CDR3 nucleotides: TGTGCCAGCAGCTTCTCCGGGGGACAGGGGTATGATCAGCCCCAGCATTTT. Complete variable domain (other parts from reference TRBV7-9 and TRBJ1-5): DTGVSQNPRHKITKRGQNVTFRCDPISEHNRLYWYRQTLGQGPEFLTYFQNEAQLEKSRLLSDRFSAERPKGSFSTLEIQRTEQGDSAMYLCASSFSGGQGYDQPQHFGDGTRLSIL.

The V gene is TRBV5-4, the J gene TRBJ2-5; TRBD2 might be the D (6 bases). Between the trimmed V and J ends, which lost 4 bases and 4 bases, there was a span of 17 bases. This CDR3 is 15 amino acids long. CDR1 is SGHNT and CDR2 is YYREEE in the germline V gene (reference sequence). The CDR3 protein is CASSPPMGGAETQYF. The CDR3 coding sequence is TGTGCCAGCAGCCCCCCCATGGGGGGTGCAGAGACCCAGTACTTC.

The genes are TRBV5-1 and TRBJ1-4, with 12 bases matching TRBD1. Germline CDR1 SGHRS, CDR2 YFSETQ. V shed 0 bases, J shed 7 bases, and the junction held 1 base outside the gene matches. The CDR3 runs 15 residues. CDR3 coding DNA: TGCGCCAGCAGCTTGGGGGACAGGGGGCGTGAAAAACTGTTTTTT. Its translation is CASSLGDRGREKLFF.